This TCR beta chain came from a study of PD-1 blockade in classical Hodgkin lymphoma. Findings of the study overall: CD8+ TCR diversity did not rise significantly by C4D1, unlike CD4+. Causes of the repertoire differences remain undefined, possibly disease activity or prior therapy. Relative to healthy donors, newly diagnosed patients reportedly had lower baseline TCR diversity, which was reported as lower still in relapsed/refractory patients.

Every one of the patients relapsed after autologous stem cell transplantation (brentuximab vedotin exposure was variable). Progressive disease, partial response or complete response was each patient's best response. In germline, CDR1 is MDHEN, CDR2 SYDVKM. V dropped 8 bases and J dropped 3 bases, with 14 bases sitting between them. CDR3 size: 14 residues. Here immunoSEQ multiplex PCR was the method, and the copy in TCRdb shows in-frame clones only, minus some. Of tens of thousands of clones listed, roughly four fifths were seen once; the top ten hold around a tenth. On this clone itself: Its antigen is still unknown.

The rearrangement joins TRBV28 to TRBJ2-1, with D perhaps TRBD2 (7 bases). The clonotype originates from a human donor with classical Hodgkin lymphoma. Sequenced material: peripheral blood mononuclear cells (PBMCs), taken before the second cycle of nivolumab. The CDR3 DNA is TGTGCCAGCGGGTTCGGGGGGCTCTACAATGAGCAGTTCTTC. It is translated as CASGFGGLYNEQFF.